The clone carrying this T cell receptor (beta chain) was seen a few times. Its antigen is unidentified. This sample is part of a study of blood T cells in healthy people across ages. Trimming took 8 bases from V and 0 from J, leaving 8 bases between them. CDR1 MNHEY and CDR2 SVGAGI come from the germline V gene. The length of the CDR3 is 12 residues. Findings and limits, study-wide: The donors' CMV status was not determined, possibly confounding changes in expanded clonotypes.

For the second PCR, which ran for roughly 6 to 12 cycles, a sample-barcoded 5' primer and a J-beta primer mix were used. A minimum of 2.5 million CDR3-containing paired-end reads was obtained for each sample. TCRdb processed the 5' RACE reads anew with MiXCR; each CDR3 protein has one entry. Of more than 450,000 distinct CDR3 sequences listed, 25% to 35% are singletons. This same sample was also taken into another study, of T cells of mothers and their children. That report adds: Donation involved a few healthy Caucasian mothers and the six children that they had.

The sample was blood. The chain is built from TRBV6-5 and TRBJ2-7; a possible D gene is TRBD2 (6 bases). The source is a boy between 2 and 15 years old in good health. The chain's CDR3 is CASRGSSYEQYF. The CDR3 DNA is TGTGCCAGCCGGGGGAGCTCCTACGAGCAGTACTTC.